These 5 T cell receptor beta chains came from one sample sequenced in a study of cytomegalovirus exposure and HLA in healthy donors. The PCR ran on 60 Vbeta and 13 Jbeta primers. TCRdb keeps only in-frame clones here, not all; method: immunoSEQ multiplex PCR. The sample contains approximately 88,000 clones, around three quarters of which appear only once. Sequences were obtained from PBMCs. These TCRs come from a man aged 25 to 40 in good health and CMV-seropositive.

V usage is TRBV5-1 and J usage is TRBJ2-1; 7 bases fit TRBD2. V lost 6 bases, J lost 8 bases, and 8 bases stayed unmatched. CDR1 is SGHRS and CDR2 is YFSETQ in the germline V gene. CDR3 length equals 13 residues. CDR3 DNA sequence: TGCGCCAGCACCGGGCGGGGGAGTGATGAGCAGTTCTTC. This gives the protein CASTGRGSDEQFF.

The chain carries TRBV6-1 and TRBJ2-7; possible D gene TRBD1, 6 bases. Germline V CDR1 and CDR2: MNHNS, SASEGT. Trimming took 3 bases from V and 0 from J, leaving 9 bases between them. This CDR3 spans 14 amino acids. The CDR3 here is CASSDQGHSYEQYV. CDR3 sequence (DNA): TGTGCCAGCAGTGATCAGGGACACTCCTACGAGCAGTACGTC.

V and J are TRBV7-9 and TRBJ2-3; 16 bases are shared with TRBD2. CDR1 is SEHNR, CDR2 FQNEAQ, per germline (reference sequence). The V gene end was trimmed by 4 bases and the J gene end by 0 bases; junction bases not matched to a gene: 4. The CDR3 runs 18 residues. The chain's CDR3 is CASSSGLAGGSSTDTQYF. Here the CDR3 DNA reads TGTGCCAGCAGCTCGGGACTAGCGGGGGGGTCTAGCACAGATACGCAGTATTTT.

This clone was detected once. The chain has TRBV6-1 and TRBJ2-4, with TRBD2 identical over 7 bases. This CDR3 spans 14 amino acids. The germline V gene encodes CDR1 MNHNS and CDR2 SASEGT. Unmatched junction bases numbered 7, after V lost 3 bases and J lost 8 bases. The CDR3 reads CASSEGGTSDIQYF. CDR3 in DNA: TGTGCCAGCAGTGAGGGGGGGACTTCGGACATTCAGTACTTC.

CDR3 in DNA: TGCGCCAGCAGCCCTGGAGGGGGACAGCCAACTGAAGCTTTCTTT. Translation gives CASSPGGGQPTEAFF. The genes are TRBV4-1 and TRBJ1-1; 7 nucleotides line up with TRBD1. The CDR3 consists of 15 residues. V shed 4 bases and J 5 bases; nucleotides not matched to a gene: 10. Germline-derived CDR1 and CDR2 are MGHRA and YSYEKL.